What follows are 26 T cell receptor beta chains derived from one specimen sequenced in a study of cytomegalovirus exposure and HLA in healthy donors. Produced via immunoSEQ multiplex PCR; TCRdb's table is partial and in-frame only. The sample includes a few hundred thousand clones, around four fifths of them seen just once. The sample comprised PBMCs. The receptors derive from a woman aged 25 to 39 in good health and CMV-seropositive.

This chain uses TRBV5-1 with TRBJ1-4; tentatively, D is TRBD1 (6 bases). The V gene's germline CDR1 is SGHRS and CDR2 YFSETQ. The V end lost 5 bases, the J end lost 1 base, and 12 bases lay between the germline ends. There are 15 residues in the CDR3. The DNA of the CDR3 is TGCGCCAGCAGTCTCCAAGGGGGAACTAATGAAAAACTGTTTTTT. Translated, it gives CASSLQGGTNEKLFF.

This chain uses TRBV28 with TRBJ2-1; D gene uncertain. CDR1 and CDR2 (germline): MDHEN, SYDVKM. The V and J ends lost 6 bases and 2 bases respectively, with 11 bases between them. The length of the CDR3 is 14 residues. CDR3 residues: CASSPRLTYNEQFF. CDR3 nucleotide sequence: TGTGCCAGCAGCCCCCGTCTGACCTACAATGAGCAGTTCTTC.

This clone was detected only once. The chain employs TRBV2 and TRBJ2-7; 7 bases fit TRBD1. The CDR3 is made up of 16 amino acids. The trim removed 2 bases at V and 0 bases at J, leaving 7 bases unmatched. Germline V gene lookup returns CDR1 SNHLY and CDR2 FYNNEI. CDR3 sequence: CASSELQGQSSYEQYF. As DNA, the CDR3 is TGTGCCAGCAGTGAACTTCAGGGACAGAGCTCCTACGAGCAGTACTTC.

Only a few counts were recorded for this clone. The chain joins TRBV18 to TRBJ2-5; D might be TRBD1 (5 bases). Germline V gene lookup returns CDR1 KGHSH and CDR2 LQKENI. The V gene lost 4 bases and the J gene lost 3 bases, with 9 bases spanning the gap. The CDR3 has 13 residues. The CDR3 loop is CASSRGQEETQYF. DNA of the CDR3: TGTGCCAGCTCACGAGGACAAGAAGAGACCCAGTACTTC.

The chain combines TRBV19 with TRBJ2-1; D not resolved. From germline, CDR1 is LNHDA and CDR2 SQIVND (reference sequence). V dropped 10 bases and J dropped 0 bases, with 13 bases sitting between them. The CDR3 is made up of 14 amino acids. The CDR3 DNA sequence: TGTGCCACAATGAAGCTCGGCTCCTACAATGAGCAGTTCTTC. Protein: CATMKLGSYNEQFF.

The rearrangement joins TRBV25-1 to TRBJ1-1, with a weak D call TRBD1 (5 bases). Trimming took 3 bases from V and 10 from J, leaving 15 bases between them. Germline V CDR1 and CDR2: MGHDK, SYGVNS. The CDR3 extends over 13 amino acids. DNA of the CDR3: TGTGCCAGCAGTGATCCCCTATGGGGCAGAGCTTTCTTT. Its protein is CASSDPLWGRAFF. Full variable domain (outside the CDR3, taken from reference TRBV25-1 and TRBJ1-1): EADIYQTPRYLVIGTGKKITLECSQTMGHDKMYWYQQDPGMELHLIHYSYGVNSTEKGDLSSESTVSRIRTEHFPLTLESARPSHTSQYLCASSDPLWGRAFFGQGTRLTVV.

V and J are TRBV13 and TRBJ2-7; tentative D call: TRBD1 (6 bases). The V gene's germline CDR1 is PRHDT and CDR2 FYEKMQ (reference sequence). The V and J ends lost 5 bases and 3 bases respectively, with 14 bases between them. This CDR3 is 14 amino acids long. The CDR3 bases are TGTGCCAGCAGCCCCCCGGGACACTACTACGAGCAGTACTTC. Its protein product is CASSPPGHYYEQYF.

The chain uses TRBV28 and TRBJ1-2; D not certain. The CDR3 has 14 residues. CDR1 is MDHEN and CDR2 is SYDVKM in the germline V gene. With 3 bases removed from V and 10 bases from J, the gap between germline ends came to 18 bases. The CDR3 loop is CASSFRGGGEDYTF. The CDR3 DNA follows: TGTGCCAGCAGTTTTCGGGGTGGCGGCGAAGACTACACCTTC.

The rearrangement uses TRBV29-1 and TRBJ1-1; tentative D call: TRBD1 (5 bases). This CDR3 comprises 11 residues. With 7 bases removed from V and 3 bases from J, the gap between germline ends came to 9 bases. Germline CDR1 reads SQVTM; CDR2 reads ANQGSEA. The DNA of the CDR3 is TGCAGCGGCTCAGGGTACACTGAAGCTTTCTTT. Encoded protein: CSGSGYTEAFF. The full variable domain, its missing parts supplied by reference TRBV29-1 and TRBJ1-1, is SAVISQKPSRDICQRGTSLTIQCQVDSQVTMMFWYRQQPGQSLTLIATANQGSEATYESGFVIDKFPISRPNLTFSTLTVSNMSPEDSSIYLCSGSGYTEAFFGQGTRLTVV.

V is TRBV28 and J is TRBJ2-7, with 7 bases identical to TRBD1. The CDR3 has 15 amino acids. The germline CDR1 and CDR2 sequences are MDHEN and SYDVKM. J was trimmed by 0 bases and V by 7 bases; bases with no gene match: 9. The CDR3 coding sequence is TGTGCCAGCACCTTCCGGGACAGTAACTCCTACGAGCAGTACTTC. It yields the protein CASTFRDSNSYEQYF.

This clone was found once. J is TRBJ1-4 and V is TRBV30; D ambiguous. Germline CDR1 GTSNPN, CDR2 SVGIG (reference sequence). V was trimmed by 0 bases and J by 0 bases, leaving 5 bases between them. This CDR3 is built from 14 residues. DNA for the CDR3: TGTGCCTGGAGTGTAAGGGCAACTAATGAAAAACTGTTTTTT. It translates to CAWSVRATNEKLFF.

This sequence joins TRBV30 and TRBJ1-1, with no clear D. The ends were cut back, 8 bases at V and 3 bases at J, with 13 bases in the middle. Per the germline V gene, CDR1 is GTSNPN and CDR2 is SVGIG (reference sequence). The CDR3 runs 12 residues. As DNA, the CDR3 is TGTGCCCTATCGGGCTTGGACACTGAAGCTTTCTTT. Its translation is CALSGLDTEAFF.

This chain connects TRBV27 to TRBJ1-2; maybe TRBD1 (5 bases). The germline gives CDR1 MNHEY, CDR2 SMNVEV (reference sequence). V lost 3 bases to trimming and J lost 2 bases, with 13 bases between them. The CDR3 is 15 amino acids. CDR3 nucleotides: TGTGCCAGCAGTTTCTTCCGGGACCTAAACTATGGCTACACCTTC. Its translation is CASSFFRDLNYGYTF.

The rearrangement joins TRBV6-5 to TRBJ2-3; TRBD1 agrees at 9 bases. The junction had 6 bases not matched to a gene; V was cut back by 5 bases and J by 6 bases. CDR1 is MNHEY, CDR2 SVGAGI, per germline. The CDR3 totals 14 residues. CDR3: CASSLQGARDTQYF. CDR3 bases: TGTGCCAGCAGTCTACAGGGGGCGCGGGATACGCAGTATTTT.

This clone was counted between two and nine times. CDR3 nucleotides: TGTGCCAGCAGTCCCACACAGGGCCATGGCTACACCTTC. Its translation: CASSPTQGHGYTF. The chain combines TRBV27 with TRBJ1-2, with D possibly being TRBD1 (6 bases). The CDR3 extends over 13 amino acids. The germline V gene encodes CDR1 MNHEY and CDR2 SMNVEV (reference sequence). V dropped 5 bases and J dropped 6 bases, with 13 bases sitting between them.

For the CDR3, the DNA is TGTGCCAGCAGCGCAAACACCATATATTTT. It specifies CASSANTIYF. V usage is TRBV7-9 and J usage is TRBJ1-3; D unresolved. Germline lookup yields CDR1 SEHNR and CDR2 FQNEAQ (reference sequence). V lost 5 bases, J lost 6 bases, and 2 bases lay in between. The CDR3 has 10 amino acids.

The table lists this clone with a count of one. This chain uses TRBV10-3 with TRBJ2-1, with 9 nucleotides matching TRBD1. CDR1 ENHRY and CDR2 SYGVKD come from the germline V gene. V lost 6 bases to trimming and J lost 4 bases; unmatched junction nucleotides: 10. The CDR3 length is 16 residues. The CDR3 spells CAIRRTGANTYNEQFF. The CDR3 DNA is TGTGCCATCAGGAGGACAGGGGCAAATACTTACAATGAGCAGTTCTTC.

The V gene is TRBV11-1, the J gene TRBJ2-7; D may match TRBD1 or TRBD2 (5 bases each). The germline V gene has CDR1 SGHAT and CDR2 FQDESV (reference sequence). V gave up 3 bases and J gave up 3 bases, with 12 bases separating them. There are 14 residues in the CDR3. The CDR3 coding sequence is TGTGCCAGCAGCTTTGGGACGGGGCTCTACGAGCAGTACTTC. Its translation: CASSFGTGLYEQYF.

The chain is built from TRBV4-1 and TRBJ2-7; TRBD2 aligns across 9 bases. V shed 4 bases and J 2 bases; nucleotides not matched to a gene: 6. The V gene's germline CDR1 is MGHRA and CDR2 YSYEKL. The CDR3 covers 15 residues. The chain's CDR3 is CASSLLAGETYEQYF. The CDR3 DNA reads TGCGCCAGCAGCCTATTAGCGGGAGAGACCTACGAGCAGTACTTC.

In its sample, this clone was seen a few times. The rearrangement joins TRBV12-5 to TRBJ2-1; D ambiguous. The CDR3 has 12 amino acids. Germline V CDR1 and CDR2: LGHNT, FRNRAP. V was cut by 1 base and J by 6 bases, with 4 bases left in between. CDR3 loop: CASGLGINEQFF. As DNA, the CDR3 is TGTGCTAGTGGTTTGGGGATCAATGAGCAGTTCTTC.

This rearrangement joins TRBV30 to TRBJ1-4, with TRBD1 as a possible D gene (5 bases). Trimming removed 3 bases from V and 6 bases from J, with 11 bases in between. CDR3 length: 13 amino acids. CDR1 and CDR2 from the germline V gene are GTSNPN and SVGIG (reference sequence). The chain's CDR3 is CAWRDSSHEKLFF. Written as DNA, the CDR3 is TGTGCCTGGAGAGACAGTTCCCATGAAAAACTGTTTTTT.

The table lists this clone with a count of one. CDR3 residues: CSVEDLSRDSSYNEQFF. CDR3 sequence (DNA): TGCAGCGTTGAAGATCTTAGCAGGGACAGCTCCTACAATGAGCAGTTCTTC. The chain has TRBV29-1 and TRBJ2-1; 7 bases map to TRBD1. This CDR3 is built from 17 residues. Germline V gene sequence: CDR1 SQVTM, CDR2 ANQGSEA. Trimming at V came to 0 bases and at J to 0 bases, leaving 8 bases not matched to a gene.

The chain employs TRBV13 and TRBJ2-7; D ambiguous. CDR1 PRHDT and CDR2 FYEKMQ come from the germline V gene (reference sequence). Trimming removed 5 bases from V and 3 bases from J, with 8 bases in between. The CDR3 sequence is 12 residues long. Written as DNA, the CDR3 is TGTGCCAGCAGCGGAACTAACTACGAGCAGTACTTC. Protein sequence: CASSGTNYEQYF.

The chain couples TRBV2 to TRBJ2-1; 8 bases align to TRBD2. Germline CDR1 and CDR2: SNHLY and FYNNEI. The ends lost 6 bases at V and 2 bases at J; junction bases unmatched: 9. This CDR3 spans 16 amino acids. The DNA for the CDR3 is TGTGCCAGCAGAGAAACAGCGGGAGCACCCTACAATGAGCAGTTCTTC. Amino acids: CASRETAGAPYNEQFF.

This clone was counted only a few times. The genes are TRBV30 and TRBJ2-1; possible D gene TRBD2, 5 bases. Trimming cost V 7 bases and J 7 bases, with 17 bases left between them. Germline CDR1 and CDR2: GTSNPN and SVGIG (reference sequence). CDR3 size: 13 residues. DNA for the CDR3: TGTGCCTCAAGGCTAGGAGAGGGAAATGAGCAGTTCTTC. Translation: CASRLGEGNEQFF.

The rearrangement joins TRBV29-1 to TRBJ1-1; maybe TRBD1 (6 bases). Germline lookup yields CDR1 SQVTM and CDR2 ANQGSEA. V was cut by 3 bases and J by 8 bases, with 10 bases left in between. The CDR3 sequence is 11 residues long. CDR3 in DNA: TGCAGCGTTGAGGGGAGGGGGGAAGCTTTCTTT. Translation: CSVEGRGEAFF. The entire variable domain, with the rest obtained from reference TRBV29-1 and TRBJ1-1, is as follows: SAVISQKPSRDICQRGTSLTIQCQVDSQVTMMFWYRQQPGQSLTLIATANQGSEATYESGFVIDKFPISRPNLTFSTLTVSNMSPEDSSIYLCSVEGRGEAFFGQGTRLTVV.